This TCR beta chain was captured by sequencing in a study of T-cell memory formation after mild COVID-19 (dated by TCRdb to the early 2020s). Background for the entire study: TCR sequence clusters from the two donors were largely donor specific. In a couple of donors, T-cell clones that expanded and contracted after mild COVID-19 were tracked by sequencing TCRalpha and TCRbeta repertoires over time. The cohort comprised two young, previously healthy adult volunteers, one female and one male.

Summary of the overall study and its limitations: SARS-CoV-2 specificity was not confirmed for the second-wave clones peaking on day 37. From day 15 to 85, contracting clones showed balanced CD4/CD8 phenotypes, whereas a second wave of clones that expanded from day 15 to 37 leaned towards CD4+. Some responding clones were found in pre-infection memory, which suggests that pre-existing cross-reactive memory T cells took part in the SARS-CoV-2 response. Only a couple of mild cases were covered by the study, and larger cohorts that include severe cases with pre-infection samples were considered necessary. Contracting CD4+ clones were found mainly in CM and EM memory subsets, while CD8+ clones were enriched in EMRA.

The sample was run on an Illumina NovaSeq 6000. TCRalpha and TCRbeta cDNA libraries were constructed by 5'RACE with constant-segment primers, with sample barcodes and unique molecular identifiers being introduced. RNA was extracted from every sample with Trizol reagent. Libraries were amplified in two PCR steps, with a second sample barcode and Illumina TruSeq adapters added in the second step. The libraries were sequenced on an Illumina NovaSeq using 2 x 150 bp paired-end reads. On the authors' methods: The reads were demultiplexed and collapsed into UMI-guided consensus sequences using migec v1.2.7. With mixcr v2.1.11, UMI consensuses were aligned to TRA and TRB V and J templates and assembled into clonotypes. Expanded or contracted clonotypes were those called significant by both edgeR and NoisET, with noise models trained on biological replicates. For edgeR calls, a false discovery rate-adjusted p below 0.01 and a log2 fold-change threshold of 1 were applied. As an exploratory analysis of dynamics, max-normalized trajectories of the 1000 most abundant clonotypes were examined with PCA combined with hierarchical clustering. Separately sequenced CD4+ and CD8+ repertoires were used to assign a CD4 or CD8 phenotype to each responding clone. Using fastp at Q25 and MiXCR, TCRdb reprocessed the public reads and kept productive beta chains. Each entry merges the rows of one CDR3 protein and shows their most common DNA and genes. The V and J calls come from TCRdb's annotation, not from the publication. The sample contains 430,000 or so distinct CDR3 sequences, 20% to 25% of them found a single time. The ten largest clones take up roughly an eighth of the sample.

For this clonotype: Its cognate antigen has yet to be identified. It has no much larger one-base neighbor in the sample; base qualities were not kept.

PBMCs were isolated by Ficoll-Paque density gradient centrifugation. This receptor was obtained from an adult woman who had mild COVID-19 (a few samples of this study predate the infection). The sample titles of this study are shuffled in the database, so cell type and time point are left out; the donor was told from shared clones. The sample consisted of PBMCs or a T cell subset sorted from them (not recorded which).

CDR3 reads: CASSYPGQSSGNTIYF. The DNA sequence is as follows: TGTGCCAGCAGCTACCCGGGACAGAGCTCTGGAAACACCATATATTTT. Recombination linked TRBV7-2 to TRBJ1-3; the junction holds 7 bases that match TRBD1. CDR1 and CDR2 were assigned from the germline V gene as SGHTA and FQGNSA. The CDR3, cysteine through phenylalanine, is 16 amino acids long. Of all the DNA, just the CDR3 is kept, 48 bases in frame from base 1. The germline V and J ends show losses of 4 bases and 0 bases respectively, and no gene match explains 6 bases of the junction.